This T cell receptor beta chain comes out of a study of blood T cell repertoires in COVID-19. Looking at the study overall: The samples span acute and convalescent COVID-19 from the United States, Italy and Spain.

This clone was picked up a small number of times. The protocol was immunoSEQ multiplex PCR, while the TCRdb copy is restricted to in-frame clones and leaves out a portion. The top ten clones hold roughly 20% of a sample with approximately 190,000 clones, around 84% of them seen once. The clonotype comes from a human donor in a cohort sampled during active COVID-19. The source material was peripheral blood.

The CDR3 DNA reads TGTGCCAGCAGCTTTGGCCTTATGTACGAGCAGTACTTC. Protein sequence: CASSFGLMYEQYF. V is TRBV7-2 and J is TRBJ2-7; unclear D gene. Trimming shortened V by 3 bases and J by 4 bases, and 10 bases separated the two germline ends. Germline-derived CDR1 and CDR2 are SGHTA and FQGNSA. The CDR3 is made up of 13 amino acids.